This paragraph reports one TCR beta chain. The study counted Cohort 3 donors as recovered given two negative PCRs, clearance, or symptom resolution. The V and J ends lost 9 bases and 0 bases respectively, with 14 bases between them. This CDR3 comprises 16 residues. From germline, CDR1 is KGHDR and CDR2 SFDVKD. How the authors handled the data: For nucleated cells, counts were estimated from reference gene primer amplification. TCRdb's table, derived via immunoSEQ multiplex PCR, lists solely in-frame clones and lacks some. The DNA was the basis for D and trimming; V, J and clone size are from that table. The table lists 190,000 or so clones, 70% to 90% of them singletons. The data derive from a study of blood T cell repertoires in COVID-19. The wider study: Samples taken during acute and convalescent COVID-19 were collected in the United States, Italy and Spain.

The sample comprised PBMCs or T cells enriched from blood (not recorded which). The TCR comes from a man between 40 and 49 years old who had recovered from COVID-19. The rearrangement joins TRBV24-1 to TRBJ2-6; TRBD2 is a possible D gene (6 bases). Here the CDR3 reads CATAPGVSSGANVLTF. In DNA, the CDR3 is TGTGCCACCGCCCCGGGAGTCAGCTCTGGGGCCAACGTCCTGACTTTC.